This T cell receptor beta chain was identified during a study of blood T cell repertoires in COVID-19. As for the study in general: Donors in the United States, Italy and Spain gave samples during acute or convalescent COVID-19. Sample material is recorded as cDNA or gDNA derived from T cells, B-cell-depleted T cells, or PBMCs.

The CDR3 runs to 17 residues. V lost 4 bases and J lost 0, with 16 bases in between. Germline V gene lookup returns CDR1 SGHKS and CDR2 YYEKEE (reference sequence). The protocol was immunoSEQ multiplex PCR, while the TCRdb copy is restricted to in-frame clones and leaves out a portion. The data hold 86,000 or so clones, with roughly 95% observed a single time. The chain links TRBV5-5 to TRBJ2-2, with TRBD1 as a possible D gene (6 bases). The sequenced material came from peripheral blood. This clonotype originated in a human donor with active COVID-19. The donor label of this sample is uncertain. The CDR3 region is CASSLGGQGSNTGELFF. The CDR3 coding sequence is TGTGCCAGCAGCCTTGGGGGCCAGGGTTCGAACACCGGGGAGCTGTTTTTT.